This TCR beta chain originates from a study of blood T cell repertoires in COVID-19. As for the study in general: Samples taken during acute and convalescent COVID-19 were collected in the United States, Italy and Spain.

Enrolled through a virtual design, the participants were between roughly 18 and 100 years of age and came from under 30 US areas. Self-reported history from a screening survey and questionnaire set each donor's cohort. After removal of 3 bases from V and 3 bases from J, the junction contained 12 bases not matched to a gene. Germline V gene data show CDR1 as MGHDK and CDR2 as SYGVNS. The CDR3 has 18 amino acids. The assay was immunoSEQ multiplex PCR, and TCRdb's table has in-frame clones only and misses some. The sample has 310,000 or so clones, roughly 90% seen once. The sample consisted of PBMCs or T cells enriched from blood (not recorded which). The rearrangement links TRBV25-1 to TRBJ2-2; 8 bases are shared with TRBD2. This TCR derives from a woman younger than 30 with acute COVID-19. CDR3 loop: CASSDARRGALDTGELFF. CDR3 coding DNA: TGTGCCAGCAGTGACGCTCGGCGGGGGGCTTTGGACACCGGGGAGCTGTTTTTT.